The source of this T cell receptor beta chain is a study of blood T cell repertoires in COVID-19. As for the study in general: Acute-phase and convalescent COVID-19 samples originated in the United States, Italy and Spain. T cells, B-cell-depleted T cells, or PBMCs supplied cDNA or gDNA.

The count of this clone is one. CDR3 size: 15 residues. Germline CDR1 SGHNT, CDR2 YYREEE (reference sequence). Trimming cost V 1 base and J 9 bases, with 19 bases left between them. Authors' methods: Nucleated cell counts were estimated from reference gene primer amplification. Assay used: immunoSEQ multiplex PCR; TCRdb lists only in-frame clones, some missing. That table furnishes V, J and clone size, whereas the DNA furnished D and trimming. The sample lists about 120,000 clones, approximately 81% seen once, with around 1.5% in the top ten. The V call is TRBV5-4, the J call TRBJ2-5, with D perhaps TRBD1 (5 bases). Sequencing input: peripheral blood. The sequence came from a man aged 45-65 years with acute or convalescent COVID-19. CDR3 in DNA: TGTGCCAGCAGCTTGAATGCGGTCGGTCAAGGGGCCCAGTACTTC. It encodes CASSLNAVGQGAQYF.